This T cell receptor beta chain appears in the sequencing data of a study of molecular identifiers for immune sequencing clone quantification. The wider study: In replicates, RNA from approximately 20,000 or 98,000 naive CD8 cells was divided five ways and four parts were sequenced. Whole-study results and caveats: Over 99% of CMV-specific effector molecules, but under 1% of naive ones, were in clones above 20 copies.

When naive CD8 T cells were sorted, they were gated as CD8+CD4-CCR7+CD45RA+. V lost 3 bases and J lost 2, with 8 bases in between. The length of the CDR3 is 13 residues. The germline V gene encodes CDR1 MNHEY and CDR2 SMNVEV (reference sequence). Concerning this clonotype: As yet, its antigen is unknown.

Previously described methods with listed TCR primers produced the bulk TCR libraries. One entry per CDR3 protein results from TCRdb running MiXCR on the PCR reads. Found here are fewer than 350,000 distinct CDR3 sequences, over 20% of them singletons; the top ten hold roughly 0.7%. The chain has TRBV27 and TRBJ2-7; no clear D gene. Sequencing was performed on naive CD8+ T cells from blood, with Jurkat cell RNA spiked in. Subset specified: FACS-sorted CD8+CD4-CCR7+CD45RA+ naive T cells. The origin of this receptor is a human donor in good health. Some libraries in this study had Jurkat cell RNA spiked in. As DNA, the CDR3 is TGTGCCAGCAGTTTCTCTGCTACCTACGAGCAGTACTTC. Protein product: CASSFSATYEQYF.